The entry that follows covers one TCR beta chain sequence. Its specificity is not known. Sequence data for DNA of cultured CD4+ T cells were generated by the Oncomine TCR Beta short-read assay. TCRdb re-derived calls from the PCR reads in MiXCR, one entry per CDR3 protein. The table records 5,000 to 7,000 distinct CDR3 sequences, under 35% of them present only once. The entry originates in a study of vaccination and CD4 T cells after COVID-19. In germline, CDR1 is MNHNS, CDR2 SASEGT. Trimming removed 5 bases from V and 8 bases from J, with 14 bases in between. The CDR3 length is 13 residues. The treatment was: roughly 10-day PBMC culture with coronavirus spike peptide pools or control peptides (ViraFEST assay). The unexposed donor's CD4+ T cells were collected before the COVID-19 pandemic (2011-2018).

The sequence came from a human donor in good health. The sample consisted of CD4+ T cells from blood, cultured in vitro. The gene calls are TRBV6-1 and TRBJ2-3; D may match TRBD1 or TRBD2 (5 bases each). The CDR3 DNA sequence: TGTGCCAGCAGTCGGGGTGGGGGTGGTACGCAGTATTTT. This gives the protein CASSRGGGGTQYF.